One sample yielded the 26 T cell receptor beta chains listed below, sequenced in a study of blood T cell repertoires in COVID-19 (dated by TCRdb to 2019 to 2021). The library was produced with the immunoSEQ multiplex PCR assay. TCRdb carries this immuneACCESS record with in-frame sequences only. Its versions omit some clonotypes, under half of them owing to an unresolved V gene in the studies checked, with the rest unexplained. The sample yields around 380,000 clones; roughly 86% were counted once. The top ten constitute about 1.5% of the sample. Sample: PBMCs or T cells enriched from blood (not recorded which). Receptors originate from a man aged 25-40 years who had recovered from COVID-19.

This clone occurred a few times. V gene TRBV7-9 combines with J gene TRBJ2-5; D is possibly TRBD1 (6 bases). With 5 bases removed from V and 4 bases from J, the gap between germline ends came to 14 bases. The CDR3 runs to 14 residues. CDR1 and CDR2 from the germline V gene are SEHNR and FQNEAQ (reference sequence). CDR3 sequence: CASSHTGLGETQYF. For the CDR3, the DNA is TGTGCCAGCAGCCATACAGGGCTTGGAGAGACCCAGTACTTC.

The rearrangement joins TRBV18 to TRBJ1-2; D is perhaps TRBD1 (5 bases). V was trimmed by 3 bases and J by 4 bases, leaving 15 bases between them. CDR1 is KGHSH and CDR2 is LQKENI in the germline V gene. This CDR3 comprises 15 residues. In DNA, the CDR3 is TGTGCCAGCTCACCTCAACAGGATTTAGGCTATGGCTACACCTTC. As protein: CASSPQQDLGYGYTF.

The V call is TRBV30, the J call TRBJ1-6; D is perhaps TRBD1 (6 bases). CDR3 size: 14 residues. Trimming took 4 bases from V and 7 from J, leaving 14 bases between them. CDR1 GTSNPN and CDR2 SVGIG come from the germline V gene (reference sequence). CDR3 bases: TGTGCCTGGAACCCCAGGGGATTGAATTCACCCCTCCACTTT. Amino acids: CAWNPRGLNSPLHF.

This clone occurred once. V usage is TRBV5-1 and J usage is TRBJ2-3; 9 bases map to TRBD1. The CDR3 covers 15 residues. CDR1 and CDR2 (germline): SGHRS, YFSETQ. V lost 1 base, J lost 6 bases, and 6 bases stayed unmatched. CDR3 region: CASSLYETGGDTQYF. The CDR3 nucleotides read TGCGCCAGCAGCTTGTACGAGACAGGGGGGGATACGCAGTATTTT.

The chain joins TRBV5-6 to TRBJ1-3; no clear D. Germline CDR1 SGHDT, CDR2 YYEEEE. Between the trimmed V and J ends, which lost 1 base and 0 bases, there was a span of 5 bases. The CDR3 length is 14 residues. The CDR3 here is CASSLYSSGNTIYF. Written as DNA, the CDR3 is TGTGCCAGCAGCTTGTACAGCTCTGGAAACACCATATATTTT.

The CDR3 is CASSLDPSGVSEQFF. The CDR3 bases are TGCGCCAGCAGCTTGGATCCTAGCGGGGTGAGTGAGCAGTTCTTC. The chain combines TRBV5-1 with TRBJ2-1, with TRBD2 identical over 9 bases. The germline V gene encodes CDR1 SGHRS and CDR2 YFSETQ. Trimming cost V 0 bases and J 9 bases; bases outside gene matches: 7. The length of the CDR3 is 15 residues.

The chain links TRBV30 to TRBJ2-5, with 11 bases identical to TRBD2. CDR3 length equals 16 residues. V was clipped by 2 bases and J by 5 bases; unmatched bases: 10. Germline CDR1 is GTSNPN and CDR2 is SVGIG (reference sequence). CDR3 region: CAWSLDSGGVFETQYF. CDR3 bases: TGTGCCTGGAGTCTGGATAGCGGGGGGGTATTTGAGACCCAGTACTTC.

V is TRBV27 and J is TRBJ2-2, with 7 bases fitting TRBD1. V was pared by 6 bases and J by 4 bases, with 11 bases of the junction left unmatched. CDR3 length: 16 amino acids. The germline V gene encodes CDR1 MNHEY and CDR2 SMNVEV (reference sequence). The CDR3 DNA reads as TGTGCCAGCAGCCACCCCCAGACAGGGTTCACCGGGGAGCTGTTTTTT. Translated: CASSHPQTGFTGELFF.

This chain links TRBV2 with TRBJ1-2; possible D gene TRBD1, 6 bases. The V gene lost 6 bases and the J gene lost 0 bases, with 11 bases spanning the gap. The CDR3 loop spans 14 amino acids. Germline V gene data show CDR1 as SNHLY and CDR2 as FYNNEI. CDR3: CASSRDTTNYGYTF. The DNA of the CDR3 is TGTGCCAGCAGCCGGGACACCACTAACTATGGCTACACCTTC.

The chain recombines TRBV6-6 with TRBJ1-4; D is ambiguous. This CDR3 has 13 residues. Germline values: CDR1 MNHNY, CDR2 SVGAGI (reference sequence). V was cut by 6 bases and J by 4 bases, with 9 bases left in between. CDR3 DNA: TGTGCCAGCAGCCCCCATAGTAATGAAAAACTGTTTTTT. Translation: CASSPHSNEKLFF.

The V gene is TRBV6-2 or TRBV6-3, the J gene TRBJ1-5; D might be TRBD1 (5 bases). Germline CDR1 is MNHEY and CDR2 is SVGEGT. The CDR3 loop spans 16 amino acids. V lost 0 bases and J 4 bases, leaving 13 bases between the germline ends. CDR3 nucleotides: TGTGCCAGCAGTTACTCTGGGTTGGGGCCTAATCAGCCCCAGCATTTT. Its translation: CASSYSGLGPNQPQHF.

This chain links TRBV4-1 with TRBJ1-4; TRBD1 agrees at 8 bases. The V and J ends lost 4 bases and 8 bases, in that order; junction bases with no gene match: 6. This CDR3 spans 14 amino acids. CDR1 is MGHRA, CDR2 YSYEKL, per germline. DNA of the CDR3: TGCGCCAGCAGCCGAGGACAGGGCTCCGAAAAACTGTTTTTT. It is translated as CASSRGQGSEKLFF.

The V call is TRBV7-9, the J call TRBJ1-3; D perhaps matches TRBD1 (5 bases). V gave up 5 bases and J gave up 0 bases, with 20 bases separating them. CDR1 SEHNR and CDR2 FQNEAQ come from the germline V gene (reference sequence). This CDR3 has 18 amino acids. The CDR3 protein is CASSTFDSGGFSGNTIYF. CDR3 DNA sequence: TGTGCCAGCAGCACATTCGACAGTGGAGGGTTCTCTGGAAACACCATATATTTT. Together with reference TRBV7-9 and TRBJ1-3, the CDR3 gives the full variable domain: DTGVSQNPRHKITKRGQNVTFRCDPISEHNRLYWYRQTLGQGPEFLTYFQNEAQLEKSRLLSDRFSAERPKGSFSTLEIQRTEQGDSAMYLCASSTFDSGGFSGNTIYFGEGSWLTVV.

The chain is built from TRBV27 and TRBJ2-7; TRBD1 might be the D (6 bases). The V gene's germline CDR1 is MNHEY and CDR2 SMNVEV (reference sequence). Trimming took off 4 bases at V and 3 bases at J, with 19 bases between the two ends. The CDR3 totals 16 residues. CDR3 sequence: CASSSPRQGLNYEQYF. In DNA, the CDR3 is TGTGCCAGCAGTTCACCGAGGCAGGGGTTGAACTACGAGCAGTACTTC.

The chain is built from TRBV19 and TRBJ2-1; weak D call: TRBD1 (5 bases). Looked up from germline, CDR1 is LNHDA and CDR2 is SQIVND (reference sequence). The V end was cut by 4 bases, the J end by 4 bases, with 17 bases between. There are 16 residues in the CDR3. This CDR3 reads CASSSRPRQKYNEQFF. CDR3 sequence (DNA): TGTGCCAGTAGTAGCCGACCTCGACAGAAATACAATGAGCAGTTCTTC.

This chain joins TRBV14 and TRBJ2-7, with D perhaps matching TRBD1 (5 bases). The CDR3 is 11 amino acids. Germline CDR1 reads SGHDN; CDR2 reads FVKESK. V shed 3 bases and J shed 7 bases, with 7 bases lying between them. In DNA, the CDR3 is TGTGCCAGCAGCCATGGGGCAGAGCAGTACTTC. It codes for CASSHGAEQYF.

This chain uses TRBV2 with TRBJ1-2; maybe TRBD1 (6 bases). The CDR3 covers 13 residues. The V gene's germline CDR1 is SNHLY and CDR2 FYNNEI. The V gene lost 4 bases and the J gene lost 8 bases, with 14 bases spanning the gap. For the CDR3, the DNA is TGTGCCAGCAGTGTGCAGGGGCGGAGCGGCTACACCTTC. Encoded protein: CASSVQGRSGYTF.

This clone was detected once. The chain has TRBV30 and TRBJ1-3; TRBD1 matches at 7 bases. This CDR3 is 15 amino acids long. The germline V gene has CDR1 GTSNPN and CDR2 SVGIG (reference sequence). Trimming at V came to 2 bases and at J to 2 bases, leaving 6 bases not matched to a gene. The DNA of the CDR3 is TGTGCCTGGAGTTTTAAGGGGGCTGCTGGAAACACCATATATTTT. Translated: CAWSFKGAAGNTIYF.

This clone showed up just a few times. The chain uses TRBV3-1 (or the pseudogene TRBV3-2) and TRBJ2-2; D ambiguous. The length of the CDR3 is 13 residues. Germline CDR1 reads LGHDT; CDR2 reads YNNKEL (reference sequence). The V end was cut by 4 bases, the J end by 3 bases, with 6 bases between. The CDR3 loop reads CASSPRDTGELFF. The CDR3 DNA sequence: TGTGCCAGCAGCCCCCGGGACACCGGGGAGCTGTTTTTT.

The V gene is TRBV6-5, the J gene TRBJ1-2, with 8 positions matching TRBD1. The CDR3 totals 13 residues. Germline CDR1 is MNHEY and CDR2 is SVGAGI. The ends lost 5 bases at V and 7 bases at J; junction bases unmatched: 6. The CDR3 reads CASSPQGAPGYTF. Written as DNA, the CDR3 is TGTGCCAGCAGTCCCCAGGGGGCGCCTGGCTACACCTTC.

The V call is TRBV11-3, the J call TRBJ2-3; no firm D call. Trimming removed 5 bases at V and 6 bases at J, with 6 bases between. Germline-derived CDR1 and CDR2 are SGHNT and YENEEA. The CDR3 sequence is 11 residues long. CDR3 sequence: CASSPLDTQYF. CDR3 coding DNA: TGTGCCAGCAGCCCGTTGGATACGCAGTATTTT.

V and J are TRBV7-2 and TRBJ2-7; no definite D call. V lost 0 bases and J lost 2, with 8 bases in between. The CDR3 length is 14 residues. CDR1 is SGHTA, CDR2 FQGNSA, per germline. The CDR3 loop is CASSLASLAYEQYF. The CDR3 DNA is TGTGCCAGCAGCTTAGCCTCCCTAGCCTACGAGCAGTACTTC.

This clone was picked up one time. The genes are TRBV27 and TRBJ2-3, with D unresolved. Germline values: CDR1 MNHEY, CDR2 SMNVEV (reference sequence). V was clipped by 4 bases and J by 1 base, with 9 bases between them. This CDR3 spans 14 amino acids. The DNA of the CDR3 is TGTGCCAGCAGTTATACGGTCGGCACAGATACGCAGTATTTT. The encoded protein is CASSYTVGTDTQYF.

This chain uses TRBV7-2 with TRBJ1-3; no reliable D call. Germline loops: CDR1 SGHTA, CDR2 FQGNSA. The germline V and J ends were trimmed by 6 bases and 6 bases, with 9 bases remaining between them. There are 12 residues in the CDR3. In nucleotides, the CDR3 is TGTGCCAGCAGGACTATGGAAAACACCATATATTTT. Protein: CASRTMENTIYF.

The chain uses TRBV7-2 and TRBJ1-1; the D gene is possibly TRBD1 (6 bases). The CDR3 extends over 14 amino acids. Trimming shortened V by 3 bases and J by 6 bases, and 14 bases separated the two germline ends. Germline V gene lookup returns CDR1 SGHTA and CDR2 FQGNSA. The CDR3 DNA follows: TGTGCCAGCAGCTTGAACAGGGTTGGACCTGAAGCTTTCTTT. Protein product: CASSLNRVGPEAFF.

In DNA form, the CDR3 reads TGTGCCAGCAGCTTTGGATGGGCGGGGCGGGAGACCCAGTACTTC. It translates to CASSFGWAGRETQYF. The chain links TRBV7-2 to TRBJ2-5, with D perhaps TRBD2 (6 bases). Between the trimmed V and J ends, which lost 3 bases and 5 bases, there was a span of 16 bases. Germline V gene data show CDR1 as SGHTA and CDR2 as FQGNSA. The CDR3 totals 15 residues. Full variable domain (missing parts from reference TRBV7-2 and TRBJ2-5): GAGVSQSPSNKVTEKGKDVELRCDPISGHTALYWYRQSLGQGLEFLIYFQGNSAPDKSGLPSDRFSAERTGGSVSTLTIQRTQQEDSAVYLCASSFGWAGRETQYFGPGTRLLVL.